This T cell receptor (beta chain) came from a study of CD8 T cells in ankylosing spondylitis. This clonotype was recorded at least ten times. CDR3 length: 15 amino acids. V dropped 0 bases and J dropped 0 bases, with 9 bases sitting between them. Germline V gene lookup returns CDR1 LGHDT and CDR2 YNNKEL (reference sequence). TCRdb passed the 5' RACE reads through MiXCR, listing each CDR3 protein once. The sample has under 300,000 distinct CDR3 sequences, roughly 10% seen once. This TCR was recovered from a male donor with ankylosing spondylitis or in good health (not recorded which). The chain links TRBV3-1 to TRBJ2-7, with D possibly matching TRBD2 (5 bases). Sequencing was done on a sample of blood, either unsorted or a sorted T cell fraction (not recorded which). The CDR3 coding sequence is TGTGCCAGCAGCCAAGATCTAGGGAGCTCCTACGAGCAGTACTTC. Translation gives CASSQDLGSSYEQYF.